A selection of T cell receptor beta chains follows, all from one sample in a study of shared clonotypes between healthy human individuals. Here immunoSEQ multiplex PCR was the method, and the copy in TCRdb shows in-frame clones only, minus some. The table includes about 980,000 clones, about 80% detected once. The source material was memory CD4+ T cells sorted from blood. Receptor source: a man aged 18 to 30 in good health. Both conserved end residues are part of each CDR3. The D gene is left open where the match is weak. Only part of the rows carry a size: once, few, many, or a class if the clone is expanded.

cdr3_length j_call clone_size d_call v_call cdr3_nt cdr3_aa
16 TRBJ2-5 . TRBD2 TRBV5-1 TGCGCCAGCAGCTGGAGCCTAGCGGGGGGGCAAGAGACCCAGTACTTC CASSWSLAGGQETQYF
19 TRBJ2-7 . TRBD1 TRBV15 TGTGCCACCAGCAGAGATACGGCAGGGGGCGCGATGTCCCCCTACGAGCAGTACTTC CATSRDTAGGAMSPYEQYF
14 TRBJ1-2 few . TRBV19 TGTGCCAGTAGTCTTCGGACGGCTAACTATGGCTACACCTTC CASSLRTANYGYTF
17 TRBJ1-6 . TRBD1 TRBV28 TGTGCCAGCAGTTTGGGACAGCCCGGCTCCTATAATTCACCCCTCCACTTT CASSLGQPGSYNSPLHF
14 TRBJ2-7 . TRBD1 TRBV6-5 TGTGCCAGCAGTCCCGGGACAGCCTCCTACGAGCAGTACTTC CASSPGTASYEQYF
14 TRBJ2-1 . TRBD1 TRBV19 TGTGCCACTATAGCGCAGGGGGCCTACAATGAGCAGTTCTTC CATIAQGAYNEQFF
16 TRBJ1-5 . . TRBV10-3 TGTGCCATCAGCATAGGTCCCTCGGGAGGCAATCAGCCCCAGCATTTT CAISIGPSGGNQPQHF
15 TRBJ2-1 . . TRBV30 TGTGCCTGGAGTGCCCACAAGGGGGCCTACAATGAGCAGTTCTTC CAWSAHKGAYNEQFF
11 TRBJ2-5 . . TRBV6-8 TGTGCCATGGGCAACGAAGAGACCCAGTACTTC CAMGNEETQYF
14 TRBJ2-5 . . TRBV7-9 TGTGCCAGCAGCTTAGGGGCAGGTCAAGAGACCCAGTACTTC CASSLGAGQETQYF
13 TRBJ1-2 . TRBD1 TRBV30 TGTGCCTGGATCTGGGACAGGGATCATGGCTACACCTTC CAWIWDRDHGYTF
14 TRBJ1-3 . TRBD1 TRBV7-9 TGTGCCAGCCGGACAGGGTCGACTGGAAACACCATATATTTT CASRTGSTGNTIYF
17 TRBJ2-7 . . TRBV4-3 TGCGCCAGCAGCCAAGATAGCCTAGCTGTGACCTCCTACGAGCAGTACTTC CASSQDSLAVTSYEQYF
15 TRBJ2-3 many TRBD1 TRBV28 TGTGCCAGCAGATCAACAGGGGGCCCCACAGATACGCAGTATTTT CASRSTGGPTDTQYF
15 TRBJ1-1 . TRBD1 TRBV18 TGTGCCAGCTCATTGACAGGGACGCAGAACACTGAAGCTTTCTTT CASSLTGTQNTEAFF
15 TRBJ2-2 . . TRBV7-9 TGTGCCAGCAGCTTACGGCTAGCGAACACCGGGGAGCTGTTTTTT CASSLRLANTGELFF
14 TRBJ2-5 . . TRBV6-1 TGTGCCAGCAGTGCCTTACGGGGGCTGGAGACCCAGTACTTC CASSALRGLETQYF
17 TRBJ2-3 . . TRBV7-2 TGTGCCAGCAGCTTATTCGTGGGGTTAAATACGCCGGATACGCAGTATTTT CASSLFVGLNTPDTQYF
14 TRBJ2-7 . . TRBV19 TGTGCCACCACCTCAGGGCAGGGAGAAGGGGAGCAGTACTTC CATTSGQGEGEQYF
15 TRBJ2-1 . . TRBV9 TGTGCCAGCAGTGGGGCAGGGAGCTCCTACAATGAGCAGTTCTTC CASSGAGSSYNEQFF
16 TRBJ1-3 . TRBD1 TRBV11-2 TGTGCCAGCAGCTTAGTAGGACAGGGAAATGGAAACACCATATATTTT CASSLVGQGNGNTIYF
15 TRBJ1-4 . TRBD1 TRBV6-1 TGTGCCAGCAGTTCACAGGGGGCGTTTAATGAAAAACTGTTTTTT CASSSQGAFNEKLFF